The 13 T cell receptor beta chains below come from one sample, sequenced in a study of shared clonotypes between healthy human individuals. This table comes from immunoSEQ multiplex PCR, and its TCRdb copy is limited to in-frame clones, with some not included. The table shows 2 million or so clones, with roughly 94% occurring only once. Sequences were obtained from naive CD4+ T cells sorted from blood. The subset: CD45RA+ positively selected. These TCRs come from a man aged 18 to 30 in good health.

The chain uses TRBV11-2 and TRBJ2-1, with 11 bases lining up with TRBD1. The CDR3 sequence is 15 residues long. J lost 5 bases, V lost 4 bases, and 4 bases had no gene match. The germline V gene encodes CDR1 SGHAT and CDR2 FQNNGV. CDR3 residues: CASSYGTGGHNEQFF. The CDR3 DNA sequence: TGTGCCAGCAGCTACGGGACAGGGGGGCACAATGAGCAGTTCTTC.

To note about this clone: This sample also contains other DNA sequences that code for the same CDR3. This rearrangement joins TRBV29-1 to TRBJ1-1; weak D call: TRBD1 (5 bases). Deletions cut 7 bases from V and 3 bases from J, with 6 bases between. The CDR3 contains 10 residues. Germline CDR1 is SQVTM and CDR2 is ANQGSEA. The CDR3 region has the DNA TGCAGCGGAGGGGACACTGAAGCTTTCTTT. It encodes CSGGDTEAFF.

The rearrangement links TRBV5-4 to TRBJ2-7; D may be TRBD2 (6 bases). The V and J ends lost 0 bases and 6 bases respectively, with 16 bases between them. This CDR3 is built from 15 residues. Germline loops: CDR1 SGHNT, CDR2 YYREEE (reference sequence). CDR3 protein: CASSLGGVPKSEQYF. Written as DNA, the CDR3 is TGTGCCAGCAGCTTGGGGGGGGTCCCAAAGTCCGAGCAGTACTTC. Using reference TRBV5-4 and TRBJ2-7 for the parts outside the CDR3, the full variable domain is ETGVTQSPTHLIKTRGQQVTLRCSSQSGHNTVSWYQQALGQGPQFIFQYYREEENGRGNFPPRFSGLQFPNYSSELNVNALELDDSALYLCASSLGGVPKSEQYFGPGTRLTVT.

The CDR3: CASSEVAGGRKQETQYF. The CDR3 DNA is TGTGCCAGCAGTGAAGTAGCGGGGGGCCGAAAACAAGAGACCCAGTACTTC. This sequence joins TRBV2 and TRBJ2-5, with 10 positions matching TRBD2. V trimming: 1 base; J trimming: 2 bases; junction bases outside the gene matches: 7. The CDR3 is 17 amino acids. Germline V gene data show CDR1 as SNHLY and CDR2 as FYNNEI.

The DNA for the CDR3 is TGTGCCAGCAGGGTACAGGGCTTTAATGAAAAACTGTTTTTT. Its protein product is CASRVQGFNEKLFF. The gene calls are TRBV2 and TRBJ1-4; possibly TRBD1 for D (6 bases). V was shortened by 6 bases and J by 4 bases, with 12 bases between the two germline ends. CDR1 SNHLY and CDR2 FYNNEI come from the germline V gene. This CDR3 is built from 14 residues. Together with reference TRBV2 and TRBJ1-4, the CDR3 gives the full variable domain: EPEVTQTPSHQVTQMGQEVILRCVPISNHLYFYWYRQILGQKVEFLVSFYNNEISEKSEIFDDQFSVERPDGSNFTLKIRSTKLEDSAMYFCASRVQGFNEKLFFGSGTQLSVL.

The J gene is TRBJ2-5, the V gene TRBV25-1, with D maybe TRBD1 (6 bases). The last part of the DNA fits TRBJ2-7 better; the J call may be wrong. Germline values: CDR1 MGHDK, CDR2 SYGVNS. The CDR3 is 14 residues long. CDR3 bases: TGTGCCAGCAGTAAAACAGGGCCTTCCTACGAGCAGTACTTC. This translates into CASSKTGPSYEQYF.

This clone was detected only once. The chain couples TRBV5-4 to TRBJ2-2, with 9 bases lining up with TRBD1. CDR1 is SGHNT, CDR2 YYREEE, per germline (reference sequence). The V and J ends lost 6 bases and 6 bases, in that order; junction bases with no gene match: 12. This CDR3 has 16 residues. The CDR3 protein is CASTSTGQGRAGELFF. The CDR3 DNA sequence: TGTGCCAGCACCTCGACGGGACAGGGAAGGGCCGGGGAGCTGTTTTTT.

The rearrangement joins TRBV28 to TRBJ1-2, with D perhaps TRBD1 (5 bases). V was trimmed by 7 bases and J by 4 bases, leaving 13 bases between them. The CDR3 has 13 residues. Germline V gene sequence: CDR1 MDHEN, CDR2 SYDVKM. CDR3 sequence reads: CASTIAGGYGYTF. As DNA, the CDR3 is TGTGCCAGCACCATCGCGGGGGGCTATGGCTACACCTTC.

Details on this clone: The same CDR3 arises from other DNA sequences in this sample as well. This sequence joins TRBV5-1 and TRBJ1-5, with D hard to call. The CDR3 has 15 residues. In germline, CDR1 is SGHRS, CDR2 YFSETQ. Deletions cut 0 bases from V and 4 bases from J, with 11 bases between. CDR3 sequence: CASSLDGDSNQPQHF. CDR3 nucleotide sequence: TGCGCCAGCAGCTTGGACGGAGATTCAAATCAGCCCCAGCATTTT.

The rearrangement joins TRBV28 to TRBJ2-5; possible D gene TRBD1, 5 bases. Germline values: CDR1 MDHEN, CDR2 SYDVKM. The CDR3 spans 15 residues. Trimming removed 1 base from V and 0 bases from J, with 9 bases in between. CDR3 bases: TGTGCCAGCAGTTTATTGGTGGACAACCAAGAGACCCAGTACTTC. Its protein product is CASSLLVDNQETQYF.

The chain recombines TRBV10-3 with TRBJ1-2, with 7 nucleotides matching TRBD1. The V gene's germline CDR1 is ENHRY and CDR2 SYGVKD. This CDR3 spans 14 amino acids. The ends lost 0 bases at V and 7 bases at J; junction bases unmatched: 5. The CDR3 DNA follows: TGTGCCATCAGTGAGTCCCAGGGGGTTGCTGGCTACACCTTC. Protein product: CAISESQGVAGYTF.

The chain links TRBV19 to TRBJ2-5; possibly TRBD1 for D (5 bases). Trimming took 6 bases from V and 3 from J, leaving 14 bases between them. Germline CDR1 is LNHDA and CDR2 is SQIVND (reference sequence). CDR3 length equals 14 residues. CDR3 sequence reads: CASSPGGREETQYF. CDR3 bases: TGTGCCAGTAGCCCTGGCGGCAGGGAAGAGACCCAGTACTTC. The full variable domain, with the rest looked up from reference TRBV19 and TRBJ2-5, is DGGITQSPKYLFRKEGQNVTLSCEQNLNHDAMYWYRQDPGQGLRLIYYSQIVNDFQKGDIAEGYSVSREKKESFPLTVTSAQKNPTAFYLCASSPGGREETQYFGPGTRLLVL.

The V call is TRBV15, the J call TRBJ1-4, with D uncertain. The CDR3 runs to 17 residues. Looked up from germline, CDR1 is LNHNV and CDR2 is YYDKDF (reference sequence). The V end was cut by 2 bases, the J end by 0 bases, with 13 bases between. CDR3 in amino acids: CATSRSLFLATNEKLFF. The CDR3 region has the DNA TGTGCCACCAGCAGATCCCTGTTTTTGGCAACTAATGAAAAACTGTTTTTT. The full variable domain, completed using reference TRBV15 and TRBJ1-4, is DAMVIQNPRYQVTQFGKPVTLSCSQTLNHNVMYWYQQKSSQAPKLLFHYYDKDFNNEADTPDNFQSRRPNTSFCFLDIRSPGLGDTAMYLCATSRSLFLATNEKLFFGSGTQLSVL.